This TCR beta chain was identified in a study of early stage breast cancer tumors. As for the study in general: Around 10-fold was the mean read coverage per sample. The study's findings and limits: Enriched TCRB sequences shared across patients were mostly commonly generated sequences. Blood repertoires resembled normal breast more than tumor.

The CDR3 is made up of 11 amino acids. Deletions cut 4 bases from V and 6 bases from J, with 6 bases between. Per germline, CDR1 ENHRY and CDR2 SYGVKD. On this clone itself: Its specificity is unknown.

Blood replicates held 0.5 ug DNA, tumor or normal breast around 1.5 ug, two each. The table came from immunoSEQ multiplex PCR; TCRdb's copy has only in-frame clones and leaves some out. The sample holds some 35,000 clones, roughly 70% seen once. This receptor was identified in a person aged 55 to 75 with breast cancer. This rearrangement joins TRBV10-3 to TRBJ1-2; a possible D gene is TRBD1 (5 bases). Sequenced sample: blood. CDR3 protein: CAISGGDGYTF. CDR3 nucleotide sequence: TGTGCCATCAGTGGGGGGGATGGCTACACCTTC.